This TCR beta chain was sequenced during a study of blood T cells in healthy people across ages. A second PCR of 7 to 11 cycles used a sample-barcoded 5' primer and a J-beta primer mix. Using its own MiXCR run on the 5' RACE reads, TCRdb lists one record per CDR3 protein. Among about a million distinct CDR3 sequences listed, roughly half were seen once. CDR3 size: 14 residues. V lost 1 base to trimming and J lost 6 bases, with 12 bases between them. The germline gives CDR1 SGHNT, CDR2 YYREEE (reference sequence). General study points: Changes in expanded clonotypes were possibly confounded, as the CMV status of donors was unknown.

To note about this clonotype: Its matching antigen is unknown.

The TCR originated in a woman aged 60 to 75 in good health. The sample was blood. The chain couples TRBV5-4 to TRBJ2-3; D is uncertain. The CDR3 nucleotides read TGTGCCAGCAGCTTGAAAACTGGATCGGATACGCAGTATTTT. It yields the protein CASSLKTGSDTQYF.